The source of this TCR beta chain is a study of CD8+CD57+ T cells in acquired aplastic anemia. Study as a whole: Sorted CD4+ and CD8+ cells yielded DNA averaging approximately 3 ug.

V was trimmed by 4 bases and J by 8 bases, leaving 17 bases between them. The germline CDR1 and CDR2 sequences are SQVTM and ANQGSEA. The CDR3 has 13 residues. Many counts were recorded for this clonotype. Its antigen is as yet unknown. Whole-study findings and limits: It was found that more than 25 CD8+ CDR3 sequences were shared between patients and controls.

Using genomic DNA as the template, TCR beta VDJ and CDR3 profiling was carried out. TCRdb passed the reads through MiXCR, listing each CDR3 protein once. Of 400,000 to 500,000 distinct CDR3 sequences listed, about two thirds are singletons. The sample was sorted CD4+, CD8+, or CD8+CD57+ T cells (not recorded which) from PBMCs. This TCR was recovered from a human donor in good health, serving as a control. The chain has TRBV29-1 and TRBJ1-1; D ambiguous. This CDR3 is CSVAGISRNEAFF. Here the CDR3 DNA reads TGCAGCGTTGCCGGTATCTCGAGGAACGAAGCTTTCTTT. Together with reference TRBV29-1 and TRBJ1-1, the CDR3 gives the full variable domain: SAVISQKPSRDICQRGTSLTIQCQVDSQVTMMFWYRQQPGQSLTLIATANQGSEATYESGFVIDKFPISRPNLTFSTLTVSNMSPEDSSIYLCSVAGISRNEAFFGQGTRLTVV.